The 15 T cell receptor beta chains given below trace back to one sample, sequenced in a study of blood T cell repertoires in COVID-19. Some clones are missing from TCRdb's copy, which holds only in-frame ones; the method was immunoSEQ multiplex PCR. The sample consists of under 100,000 clones, approximately 90% of them appearing once. Sequenced material: peripheral blood. Receptors were obtained from a man aged 50 to 60 with acute or convalescent COVID-19.

This rearrangement joins TRBV30 to TRBJ2-6; the D gene is possibly TRBD2 (5 bases). CDR3 size: 17 residues. Trimming shortened V by 0 bases and J by 0 bases, and 12 bases separated the two germline ends. Germline V CDR1 and CDR2: GTSNPN, SVGIG (reference sequence). Written as DNA, the CDR3 is TGTGCCTGGAGTGTATCGCGTACTAGCTCTGGGGCCAACGTCCTGACTTTC. Translation gives CAWSVSRTSSGANVLTF. Together with reference TRBV30 and TRBJ2-6, the CDR3 gives the full variable domain: SQTIHQWPATLVQPVGSPLSLECTVEGTSNPNLYWYRQAAGRGLQLLFYSVGIGQISSEVPQNLSASRPQDRQFILSSKKLLLSDSGFYLCAWSVSRTSSGANVLTFGAGSRLTVL.

The chain couples TRBV15 to TRBJ1-4, with D perhaps TRBD1 (5 bases). This CDR3 has 16 amino acids. The ends were cut back, 3 bases at V and 1 base at J, with 12 bases in the middle. Germline V gene data show CDR1 as LNHNV and CDR2 as YYDKDF (reference sequence). CDR3 in DNA: TGTGCCACCAGCAGGGGCCGGGGGGTAACTAATGAAAAACTGTTTTTT. Translated: CATSRGRGVTNEKLFF.

The chain is built from TRBV4-2 and TRBJ1-1; D might be TRBD1 (6 bases). CDR1 and CDR2 (germline): LGHNA, YNFKEQ. The germline V and J ends were trimmed by 1 base and 11 bases, with 11 bases remaining between them. The CDR3 consists of 12 residues. The CDR3: CASSQALGGAFF. The CDR3, as DNA: TGTGCCAGCAGCCAAGCCCTTGGGGGCGCTTTCTTT.

The V call is TRBV6-2 or TRBV6-3, the J call TRBJ2-1; 9 nucleotides agree with TRBD2. The V and J ends lost 2 bases and 3 bases, in that order; junction bases with no gene match: 8. CDR3 length equals 17 residues. Looked up from germline, CDR1 is MNHEY and CDR2 is SVGEGT. CDR3 in amino acids: CASSYGAGGPGYNEQFF. The CDR3 bases are TGTGCCAGCAGTTACGGGGCGGGAGGGCCGGGCTACAATGAGCAGTTCTTC.

The CDR3 DNA sequence: TGTGCCAGTAGTCATCCCGGGAGTAACACTGAAGCTTTCTTT. This codes for CASSHPGSNTEAFF. This rearrangement joins TRBV19 to TRBJ1-1; D is unresolved. Per the germline V gene, CDR1 is LNHDA and CDR2 is SQIVND (reference sequence). The V end was cut by 5 bases, the J end by 2 bases, with 12 bases between. This CDR3 region has 14 residues.

This clone was detected only a few times. The chain recombines TRBV5-1 with TRBJ1-2, with D perhaps TRBD1 (5 bases). This CDR3 contains 15 residues. Between the trimmed V and J ends, which lost 0 bases and 4 bases, there was a span of 13 bases. Germline CDR1 is SGHRS and CDR2 is YFSETQ. The CDR3 loop is CASSLEVTESYGYTF. CDR3 bases: TGCGCCAGCAGCTTGGAAGTGACAGAGAGCTATGGCTACACCTTC.

This rearrangement joins TRBV18 to TRBJ1-2; D unresolved. Germline V gives CDR1 KGHSH, CDR2 LQKENI. There are 15 residues in the CDR3. V was shortened by 2 bases and J by 1 base, with 11 bases between the two germline ends. CDR3 in DNA: TGTGCCAGCTCACCAACATGGGCTCTTAACTATGGCTACACCTTC. Its protein product is CASSPTWALNYGYTF.

V gene TRBV5-5 combines with J gene TRBJ2-5; unclear D gene. CDR3 length equals 12 residues. Trimming shortened V by 2 bases and J by 2 bases, and 4 bases separated the two germline ends. Looked up from germline, CDR1 is SGHKS and CDR2 is YYEKEE (reference sequence). Written as DNA, the CDR3 is TGTGCCAGCAGCTTCTATCAAGAGACCCAGTACTTC. It encodes CASSFYQETQYF.

This clone was observed a handful of times. This rearrangement joins TRBV18 to TRBJ2-1; 16 positions match TRBD2. Germline assignment: CDR1 KGHSH and CDR2 LQKENI. The CDR3 has 18 residues. With V trimmed by 3 bases and J by 4 bases, 6 bases remained unmatched. The DNA of the CDR3 is TGTGCCAGCTCACCTATGGGACTAGCGGGAGGGAGTTACAATGAGCAGTTCTTC. It encodes CASSPMGLAGGSYNEQFF. The variable domain in full, with the rest retrieved from reference TRBV18 and TRBJ2-1, is NAGVMQNPRHLVRRRGQEARLRCSPMKGHSHVYWYRQLPEEGLKFMVYLQKENIIDESGMPKERFSAEFPKEGPSILRIQQVVRGDSAAYFCASSPMGLAGGSYNEQFFGPGTRLTVL.

CDR3 in DNA: TGTGCCAGCTCTCCGGGACAGGACTATGGCTACACCTTC. This translates into CASSPGQDYGYTF. The rearrangement uses TRBV18 and TRBJ1-2, with TRBD1 matching over 8 bases. The ends lost 6 bases at V and 3 bases at J; junction bases unmatched: 3. The length of the CDR3 is 13 residues. CDR1 is KGHSH and CDR2 is LQKENI in the germline V gene.

J is TRBJ2-3 and V is TRBV6-5; D is perhaps TRBD2 (6 bases). The germline CDR1 and CDR2 sequences are MNHEY and SVGAGI. This CDR3 comprises 14 residues. The V end lost 10 bases, the J end lost 0 bases, and 14 bases lay between the germline ends. The CDR3 DNA is TGTGCCACCGGGAGACCGGGTAGCACAGATACGCAGTATTTT. It is translated as CATGRPGSTDTQYF.

The chain is built from TRBV5-1 and TRBJ1-5; 8 bases map to TRBD1. The trim removed 0 bases at V and 2 bases at J, leaving 10 bases unmatched. Germline loops: CDR1 SGHRS, CDR2 YFSETQ. This CDR3 is 18 amino acids long. CDR3 sequence (DNA): TGCGCCAGCAGCTTGGAGGCAGGGGGCGCGTTGGGCAATCAGCCCCAGCATTTT. The encoded protein is CASSLEAGGALGNQPQHF.

The chain couples TRBV6-5 to TRBJ1-5, with 7 positions matching TRBD1. Germline CDR1 is MNHEY and CDR2 is SVGAGI. V gave up 7 bases and J gave up 4 bases; unmatched junction bases: 7. CDR3 length equals 14 residues. The DNA of the CDR3 is TGTGCCAGCACCCAGGGGGGTTGGAATCAGCCCCAGCATTTT. Its translation: CASTQGGWNQPQHF.

This clone was counted ten times or more. The V gene is TRBV5-1, the J gene TRBJ2-4; a possible D gene is TRBD2 (5 bases). This CDR3 spans 19 amino acids. Trimming stripped 4 bases from V and 0 bases from J, with 23 bases between. Germline V gene data show CDR1 as SGHRS and CDR2 as YFSETQ. CDR3 amino acids: CASSREGSTGTLAKNIQYF. DNA for the CDR3: TGCGCCAGCAGCCGGGAAGGGAGCACGGGAACTCTAGCCAAAAACATTCAGTACTTC.

In its sample, this clone was seen once. The J gene is TRBJ1-3, the V gene TRBV9; D is uncertain. V shed 3 bases and J shed 0 bases, with 7 bases lying between them. The length of the CDR3 is 14 residues. Germline loops: CDR1 SGDLS, CDR2 YYNGEE. CDR3 protein: CASSETSSGNTIYF. The CDR3 coding sequence is TGTGCCAGCAGCGAAACAAGCTCTGGAAACACCATATATTTT.